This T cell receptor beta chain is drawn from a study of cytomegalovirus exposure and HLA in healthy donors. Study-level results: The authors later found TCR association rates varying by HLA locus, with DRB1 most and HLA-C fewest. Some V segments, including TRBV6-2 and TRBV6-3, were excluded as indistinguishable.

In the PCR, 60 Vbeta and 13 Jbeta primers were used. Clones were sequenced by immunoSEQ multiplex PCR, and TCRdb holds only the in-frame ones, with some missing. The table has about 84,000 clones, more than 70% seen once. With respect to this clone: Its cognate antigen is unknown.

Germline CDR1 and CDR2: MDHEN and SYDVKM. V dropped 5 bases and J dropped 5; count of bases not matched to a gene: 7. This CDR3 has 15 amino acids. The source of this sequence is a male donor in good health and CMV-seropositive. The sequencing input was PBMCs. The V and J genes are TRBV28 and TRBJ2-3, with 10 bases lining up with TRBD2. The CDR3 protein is CASSNIAGGGDTQYF. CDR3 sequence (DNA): TGTGCCAGCAGTAACATAGCGGGAGGAGGAGATACGCAGTATTTT. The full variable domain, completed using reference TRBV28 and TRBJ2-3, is DVKVTQSSRYLVKRTGEKVFLECVQDMDHENMFWYRQDPGLGLRLIYFSYDVKMKEKGDIPEGYSVSREKKERFSLILESASTNQTSMYLCASSNIAGGGDTQYFGPGTRLTVL.